The rows below give T cell receptor beta chains drawn from one sample of a study of T-cell memory formation after mild COVID-19. Via MiXCR, TCRdb re-called the 5' RACE reads, giving one row per CDR3 protein. The sample consists of hundreds of thousands of distinct CDR3 sequences, roughly an eighth of them appearing once. Source material: PBMCs or a T cell subset sorted from them (not recorded which). Receptors were obtained from a man aged 18 to 30 who had mild COVID-19 (a few samples of this study predate the infection). Cell type and time point are not known. Each CDR3 is given with its conserved first and last residue. Fields, in order: CDR3 DNA, CDR3 protein, V gene, D gene, J gene, clone size. A D gene is named only where the DNA matches it firmly. Clone size is not always given. Where it is, it says once, few, many or a class for expanded clones.

CDR3 DNA: TGTGCCAGCAGCGTCGACAGGGTCTATGGTCAGCCCCAGCATTTT; CDR3 protein: CASSVDRVYGQPQHF; V gene: TRBV7-2; D gene: TRBD1; J gene: TRBJ1-5; clone size: few
CDR3 DNA: TGTGCCAGCAGTGACGGGACAGGGATCAATGAGCAGTTCTTC; CDR3 protein: CASSDGTGINEQFF; V gene: TRBV6-4; D gene: TRBD1; J gene: TRBJ2-1; clone size: few
CDR3 DNA: TGCGCCAGCAGCTCCGTCCGGTGGGGCCGTAACAATGAGCAGTTCTTC; CDR3 protein: CASSSVRWGRNNEQFF; V gene: TRBV5-1; D gene: NA; J gene: TRBJ2-1; clone size: NA
CDR3 DNA: TGTGCCAGCAGCCCCGGTGGATGGGGCGTTGTAGCTGAAGCTTTCTTT; CDR3 protein: CASSPGGWGVVAEAFF; V gene: TRBV7-2; D gene: NA; J gene: TRBJ1-1; clone size: NA
CDR3 DNA: TGTGCCAGCAGCGTCAGTAGCGGGGGGAGCACCGGGGAGCTGTTTTTT; CDR3 protein: CASSVSSGGSTGELFF; V gene: TRBV9; D gene: TRBD2; J gene: TRBJ2-2; clone size: few
CDR3 DNA: TGCGCCAGCAGCCAGGGGGCGGCTCCATTCGCATACAATGAGCAGTTCTTC; CDR3 protein: CASSQGAAPFAYNEQFF; V gene: TRBV4-3; D gene: NA; J gene: TRBJ2-1; clone size: NA
CDR3 DNA: TGTGCCAGCAGCTTATCAGATACCAATCAGCCCCAGCATTTT; CDR3 protein: CASSLSDTNQPQHF; V gene: TRBV7-9; D gene: NA; J gene: TRBJ1-5; clone size: NA
CDR3 DNA: TGTGCCAGCTCACGACAGGGGGCGACCCACGAGCAGTACTTC; CDR3 protein: CASSRQGATHEQYF; V gene: TRBV18; D gene: TRBD1; J gene: TRBJ2-7; clone size: NA
CDR3 DNA: TGTGCCAGCAGCCTTAGCTTCAGTGAGCAGTTCTTC; CDR3 protein: CASSLSFSEQFF; V gene: TRBV7-2; D gene: NA; J gene: TRBJ2-1; clone size: NA
CDR3 DNA: TGTGCCAGCAGCCAAGAATCGGGGCGTACTGCCAATGAGCAGTTCTTC; CDR3 protein: CASSQESGRTANEQFF; V gene: TRBV4-2; D gene: NA; J gene: TRBJ2-1; clone size: NA
CDR3 DNA: TGCAGTGCTCAGATGGCAGGGGGCCAGCCCCAGCATTTT; CDR3 protein: CSAQMAGGQPQHF; V gene: TRBV20-1; D gene: TRBD1; J gene: TRBJ1-5; clone size: few
CDR3 DNA: TGTGCCAGCAGCCAGGAAACGGGGGGGGTCTCTTACGAGCAGTACTTC; CDR3 protein: CASSQETGGVSYEQYF; V gene: TRBV4-2; D gene: TRBD2; J gene: TRBJ2-7; clone size: NA
CDR3 DNA: TGTGCCAGCAGTTACGGGGACAGGGTTTCAGATACGCAGTATTTT; CDR3 protein: CASSYGDRVSDTQYF; V gene: TRBV6-5; D gene: TRBD1; J gene: TRBJ2-3; clone size: NA
CDR3 DNA: TGCGCCAGCAGCGGCGGACAGGGGGCATTAGAGACCCAGTACTTC; CDR3 protein: CASSGGQGALETQYF; V gene: TRBV5-1; D gene: TRBD1; J gene: TRBJ2-5; clone size: many
CDR3 DNA: TGTGCCAGCAGTTTCAGGGGGGGGCAGGCCGAGTATTTT; CDR3 protein: CASSFRGGQAEYF; V gene: TRBV12-3/TRBV12-4; D gene: NA; J gene: TRBJ2-3; clone size: few
CDR3 DNA: TGCGCCAGCAGCCAAGATCCCTTAGTCGGAAAACTGTTTTTT; CDR3 protein: CASSQDPLVGKLFF; V gene: TRBV4-3; D gene: NA; J gene: TRBJ1-4; clone size: once
CDR3 DNA: TGCAGTGCTAGAGGCACCATAGTCGATGAGCAGTTCTTC; CDR3 protein: CSARGTIVDEQFF; V gene: TRBV20-1; D gene: NA; J gene: TRBJ2-1; clone size: few
CDR3 DNA: TGTGCCAGCACCGCCTTTTTAAACGCTGAAGCTTTCTTT; CDR3 protein: CASTAFLNAEAFF; V gene: TRBV6-5; D gene: NA; J gene: TRBJ1-1; clone size: few
CDR3 DNA: TGTGCCAGCACCCCGTCAAGGGGCGCGGGAGATACGCAGTATTTT; CDR3 protein: CASTPSRGAGDTQYF; V gene: TRBV12-3/TRBV12-4; D gene: NA; J gene: TRBJ2-3; clone size: few
CDR3 DNA: TGTGCCAGCAGTTACGGGGAACCCTACGAGCAGTACTTC; CDR3 protein: CASSYGEPYEQYF; V gene: TRBV6-6; D gene: NA; J gene: TRBJ2-7; clone size: NA
CDR3 DNA: TGTGCCATCAGTGAGAGCACGCCGGGCAATCAGCCCCAGCATTTT; CDR3 protein: CAISESTPGNQPQHF; V gene: TRBV10-3; D gene: NA; J gene: TRBJ1-5; clone size: NA
CDR3 DNA: TGCGCCAGCAGCCACGTACAGGGGGTTGGTCAGCCCCAGCATTTT; CDR3 protein: CASSHVQGVGQPQHF; V gene: TRBV4-1; D gene: TRBD1; J gene: TRBJ1-5; clone size: few
CDR3 DNA: TGTGCCAGCAGCTTAGGCAGCGGGGACACAGATACGCAGTATTTT; CDR3 protein: CASSLGSGDTDTQYF; V gene: TRBV7-9; D gene: TRBD2; J gene: TRBJ2-3; clone size: NA
CDR3 DNA: TGTGCCAGCACCCTGACAGGGGGCGAGGAGACCCAGTACTTC; CDR3 protein: CASTLTGGEETQYF; V gene: TRBV12-3/TRBV12-4; D gene: TRBD1; J gene: TRBJ2-5; clone size: few
CDR3 DNA: TGTGCCAGCAGCCCCAGATGGGGACTGAGCACAGATACGCAGTATTTT; CDR3 protein: CASSPRWGLSTDTQYF; V gene: TRBV7-9; D gene: NA; J gene: TRBJ2-3; clone size: many
CDR3 DNA: TGTGCCAGCAGCCAAGCCGGGACAGGGGGCCAGAAACAGCATTTT; CDR3 protein: CASSQAGTGGQKQHF; V gene: TRBV4-2; D gene: TRBD1; J gene: TRBJ1-5; clone size: once
CDR3 DNA: TGCGCCAGCAGCGGATCCCTAAGGGGGCATTCCTACGAGCAGTACTTC; CDR3 protein: CASSGSLRGHSYEQYF; V gene: TRBV5-1; D gene: TRBD1; J gene: TRBJ2-7; clone size: NA
CDR3 DNA: TGTGCCAGCAGTCGGTCCGGCTCTGGAAACACCATATATTTT; CDR3 protein: CASSRSGSGNTIYF; V gene: TRBV7-9; D gene: NA; J gene: TRBJ1-3; clone size: few
CDR3 DNA: TGTGCCAGCAGTTACAACGGGGGGGCCGGTACGCAGTATTTT; CDR3 protein: CASSYNGGAGTQYF; V gene: TRBV6-5; D gene: TRBD2; J gene: TRBJ2-3; clone size: NA
CDR3 DNA: TGCGCCAGCAGCCAACCGGGACAGAGACGGGATCAGCCCCAGCATTTT; CDR3 protein: CASSQPGQRRDQPQHF; V gene: TRBV4-1; D gene: TRBD1; J gene: TRBJ1-5; clone size: NA
CDR3 DNA: TGCAGCGTGTCTTCCGTCTCTGGAAACACCATATATTTT; CDR3 protein: CSVSSVSGNTIYF; V gene: TRBV29-1; D gene: NA; J gene: TRBJ1-3; clone size: few
CDR3 DNA: TGTGCTAGTGGTTTAGTCAAAATGGGGGGCGTCGCAGATACGCAGTATTTT; CDR3 protein: CASGLVKMGGVADTQYF; V gene: TRBV12-5; D gene: NA; J gene: TRBJ2-3; clone size: few